The T cell receptor (beta chain) under discussion was sequenced for a study of beta chain features in type 1 diabetes. Overall study findings and caveats: The naive, central memory and Treg TCRB repertoires looked more alike in patients than they did in healthy donors. The influence of HLA type on TCRB rearrangement stayed undetermined.

Germline V CDR1 and CDR2: SGHTA, FQGNSA. J was trimmed by 15 bases and V by 1 base; bases with no gene match: 6. The CDR3 is 12 amino acids. Every isolated RNA sample was fully reverse transcribed, so sequencing captured expressed TCRB transcripts. Measured with immunoSEQ multiplex PCR; TCRdb has only the in-frame clones, and not every one. The sample comprises under 800,000 clones, around 15% of which are singletons, and approximately 0.093% rests with the top ten. A remark on this clone: The antigen is not known.

The collection from each donor was one heparinised blood draw averaging roughly 110 mL. Cells sorted by CD45RO/CCR7/CD25/CD127/CD95/CD27 comprised CD4+ naive, central memory, regulatory and stem cell-like memory cells. V usage is TRBV7-2 and J usage is TRBJ2-4; 7 bases are a match to TRBD1. This TCR was recovered from a man aged 18 to 30 in good health. Source material: naive CD4+ T cells from blood. CDR3 bases: TGTGCCAGCAGCTTAGTCAGGGGGATTTTGTACTTC. Amino acids: CASSLVRGILYF.